This T cell receptor (beta chain) comes out of a study of T cell responses to AZD1222 COVID-19 vaccine. Trimming shortened V by 5 bases and J by 7 bases, and 13 bases separated the two germline ends. CDR1 SGHTA and CDR2 FQGTGA come from the germline V gene. This CDR3 region has 13 residues. Overall study results and limits: Spike-spanning, vaccine-associated CD4 TCRs were dominant at 160-218 and 743-854. White British ancestry dominated among donors, who included more females, and clonal diversity was possibly underestimated. Spike-specific TCR breadth and depth both grew after two AZD1222 doses. Repertoire sampling happened only post peak T cell response.

With regard to this clone: Its antigen is still unknown.

TCRdb's copy holds only in-frame clones and misses some; the assay was immunoSEQ multiplex PCR. The repertoire holds over 100,000 clones, 88% seen once, with about 13% in the top ten. The receptor was derived from an adult in good health. This material consisted of peripheral blood, taken on day 0 of MenACWY control vaccination. The chain joins TRBV7-3 to TRBJ2-3; D assignment may be TRBD1 or TRBD2 (5 bases each). CDR3 DNA: TGTGCCAGCAGCCACCGAGGGGAAAATACGCAGTATTTT. Encoded protein: CASSHRGENTQYF.